This paragraph reports one T cell receptor beta chain. This record comes from a study of shared clonotypes between healthy human individuals. Assay: immunoSEQ multiplex PCR; the TCRdb copy retains only in-frame clones and omits some. The sample holds some 2.1 million clones, 85% to 95% seen once. Losses at the gene ends were 4 bases for V and 5 bases for J; bases not matched to a gene: 17. The CDR3 totals 18 residues. Germline V gene data show CDR1 as MGHRA and CDR2 as YSYEKL. Input material: naive CD4+ T cells sorted from blood. This sample's subset: CD45RA+ positively selected. This chain connects TRBV4-1 to TRBJ2-1; 7 nucleotides agree with TRBD1. The source of this sequence is a man between 18 and 29 years old in good health. CDR3 sequence: CASSRDPTGMVGNNEQFF. The CDR3 DNA reads TGCGCCAGCAGCCGCGACCCGACAGGGATGGTGGGTAACAATGAGCAGTTCTTC.